This T cell receptor (beta chain) was identified during a study of blood T cells in healthy people across ages. The sample holds a few counts of this clonotype. Germline V gene lookup returns CDR1 SGDLS and CDR2 YYNGEE. This CDR3 contains 13 residues. The authors drew around 11 milliliters of peripheral blood from each donor. The amount of total RNA extracted per sample was at least 5.5 micrograms. Together with a sample-barcoded 5' primer, a J-beta primer mix was included in a second PCR lasting about 7 to 12 cycles. TCRdb passed the 5' RACE reads through MiXCR, listing each CDR3 protein once. Of roughly 1.6 million distinct CDR3 sequences in the sample, around 35% were seen once.

The origin of this receptor is a woman aged 25 to 39 in good health. The sample comprised blood. The chain carries TRBV9 and TRBJ2-7; D is perhaps TRBD2 (6 bases). The end of the DNA aligns better with TRBJ2-5, so the J call may be wrong. Written as DNA, the CDR3 is TGTGCCAGCAGCGTAGAACTAGCAGAGACCCAGTACTTC. The encoded protein is CASSVELAETQYF.